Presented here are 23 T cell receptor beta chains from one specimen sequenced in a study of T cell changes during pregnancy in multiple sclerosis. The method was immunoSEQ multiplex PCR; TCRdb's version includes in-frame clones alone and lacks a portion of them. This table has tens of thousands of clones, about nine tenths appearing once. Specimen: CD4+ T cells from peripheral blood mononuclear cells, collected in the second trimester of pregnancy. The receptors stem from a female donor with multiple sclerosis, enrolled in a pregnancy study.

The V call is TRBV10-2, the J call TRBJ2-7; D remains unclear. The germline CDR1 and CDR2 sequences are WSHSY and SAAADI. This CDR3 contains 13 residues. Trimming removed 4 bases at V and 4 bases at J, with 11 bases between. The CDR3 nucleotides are TGCGCCAGCAGTGGGAACAGCTTTTACGAGCAGTACTTC. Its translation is CASSGNSFYEQYF.

CDR3 DNA: TGTGCCAGCAGCTTGCAACAGGGTGAAGAGACCCAGTACTTC. Translation: CASSLQQGEETQYF. The V and J genes are TRBV5-4 and TRBJ2-5; possible D gene TRBD1, 6 bases. Germline assignment: CDR1 SGHNT and CDR2 YYREEE (reference sequence). This CDR3 region has 14 residues. Trimming took off 1 base at V and 3 bases at J, with 10 bases between the two ends.

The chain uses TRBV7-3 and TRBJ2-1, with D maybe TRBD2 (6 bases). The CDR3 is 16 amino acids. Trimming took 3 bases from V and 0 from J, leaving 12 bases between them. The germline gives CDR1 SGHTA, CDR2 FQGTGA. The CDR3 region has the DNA TGTGCCAGCAGCTTTAGCGGAGCGAGCTCCTACAATGAGCAGTTCTTC. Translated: CASSFSGASSYNEQFF.

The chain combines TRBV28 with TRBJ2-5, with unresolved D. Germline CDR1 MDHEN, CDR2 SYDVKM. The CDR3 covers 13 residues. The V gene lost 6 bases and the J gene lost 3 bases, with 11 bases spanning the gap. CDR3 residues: CASSVPAKETQYF. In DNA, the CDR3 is TGTGCCAGCAGCGTTCCAGCGAAAGAGACCCAGTACTTC.

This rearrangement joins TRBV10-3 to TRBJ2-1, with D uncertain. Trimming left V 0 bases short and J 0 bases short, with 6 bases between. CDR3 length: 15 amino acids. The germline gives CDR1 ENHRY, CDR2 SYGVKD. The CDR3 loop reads CAISESTSSYNEQFF. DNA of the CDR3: TGTGCCATCAGTGAGTCCACGAGCTCCTACAATGAGCAGTTCTTC.

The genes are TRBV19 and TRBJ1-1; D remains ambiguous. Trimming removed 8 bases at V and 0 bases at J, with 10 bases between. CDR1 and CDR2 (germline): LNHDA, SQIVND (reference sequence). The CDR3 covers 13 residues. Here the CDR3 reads CASATGVNTEAFF. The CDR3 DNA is TGTGCCAGTGCAACCGGTGTGAACACTGAAGCTTTCTTT.

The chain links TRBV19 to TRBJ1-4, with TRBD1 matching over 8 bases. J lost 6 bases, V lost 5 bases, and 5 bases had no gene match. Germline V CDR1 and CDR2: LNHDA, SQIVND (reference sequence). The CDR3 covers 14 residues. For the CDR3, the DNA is TGTGCCAGTAGTGCAGGGACAGGAGATGAAAAACTGTTTTTT. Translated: CASSAGTGDEKLFF.

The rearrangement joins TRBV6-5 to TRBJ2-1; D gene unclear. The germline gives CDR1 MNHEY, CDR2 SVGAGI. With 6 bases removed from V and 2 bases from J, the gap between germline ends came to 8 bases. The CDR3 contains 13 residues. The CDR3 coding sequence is TGTGCCAGCAGACAAGTTACCTACAATGAGCAGTTCTTC. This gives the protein CASRQVTYNEQFF.

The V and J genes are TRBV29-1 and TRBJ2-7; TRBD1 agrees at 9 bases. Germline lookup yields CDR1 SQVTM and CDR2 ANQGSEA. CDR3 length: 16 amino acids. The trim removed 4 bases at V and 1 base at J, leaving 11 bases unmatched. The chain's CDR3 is CSVVGIGDRVSYEQYF. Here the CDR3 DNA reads TGCAGCGTTGTAGGGATCGGGGACAGGGTTTCCTACGAGCAGTACTTC.

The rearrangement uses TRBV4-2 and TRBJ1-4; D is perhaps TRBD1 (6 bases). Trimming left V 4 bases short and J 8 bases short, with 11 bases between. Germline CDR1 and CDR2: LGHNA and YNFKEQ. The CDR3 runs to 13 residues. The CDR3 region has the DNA TGTGCCAGCAGCCCACGAGGGGGAGAAAAACTGTTTTTT. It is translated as CASSPRGGEKLFF.

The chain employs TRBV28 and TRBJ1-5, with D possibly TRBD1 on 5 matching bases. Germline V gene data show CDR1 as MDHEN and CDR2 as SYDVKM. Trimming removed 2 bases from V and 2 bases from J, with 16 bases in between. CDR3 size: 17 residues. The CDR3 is CASSLTQDRFGNQPQHF. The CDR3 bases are TGTGCCAGCAGTTTAACACAGGATCGGTTTGGCAATCAGCCCCAGCATTTT.

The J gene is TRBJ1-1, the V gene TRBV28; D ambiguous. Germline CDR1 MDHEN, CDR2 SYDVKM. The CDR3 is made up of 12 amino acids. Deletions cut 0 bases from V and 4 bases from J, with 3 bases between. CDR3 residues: CASSLWSTEAFF. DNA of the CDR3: TGTGCCAGCAGTTTATGGAGCACTGAAGCTTTCTTT.

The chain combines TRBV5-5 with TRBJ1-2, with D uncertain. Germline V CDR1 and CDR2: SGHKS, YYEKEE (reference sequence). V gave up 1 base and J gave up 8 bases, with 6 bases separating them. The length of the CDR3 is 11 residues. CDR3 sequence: CASSLNFGYTF. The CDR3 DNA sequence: TGTGCCAGCAGCTTGAACTTCGGCTACACCTTC.

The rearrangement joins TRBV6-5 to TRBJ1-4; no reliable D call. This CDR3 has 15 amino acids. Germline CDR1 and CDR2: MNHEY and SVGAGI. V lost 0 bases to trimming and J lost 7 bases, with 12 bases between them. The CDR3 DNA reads TGTGCCAGCAGTTACTCTGGCCCGCGGAGTGAAAAACTGTTTTTT. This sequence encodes CASSYSGPRSEKLFF.

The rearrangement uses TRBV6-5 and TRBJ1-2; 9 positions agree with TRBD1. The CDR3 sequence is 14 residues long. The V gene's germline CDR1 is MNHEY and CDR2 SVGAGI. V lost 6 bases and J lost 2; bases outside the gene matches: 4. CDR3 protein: CASRTGTGNYGYTF. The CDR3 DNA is TGTGCCAGCAGAACCGGGACAGGGAACTATGGCTACACCTTC.

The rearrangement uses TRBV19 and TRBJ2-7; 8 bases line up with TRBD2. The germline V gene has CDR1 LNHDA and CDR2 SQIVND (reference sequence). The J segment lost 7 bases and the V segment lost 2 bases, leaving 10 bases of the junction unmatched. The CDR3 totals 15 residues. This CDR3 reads CASSITAGGMEEQYF. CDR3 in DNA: TGTGCCAGTAGTATAACGGCGGGAGGAATGGAAGAGCAGTACTTC.

The CDR3 loop reads CASRAGTTSLGSYNEQFF. The CDR3 DNA is TGTGCCAGCAGGGCCGGGACTACCTCTTTAGGTTCCTACAATGAGCAGTTCTTC. The V call is TRBV5-4, the J call TRBJ2-1; 7 nucleotides agree with TRBD2. Trimming removed 5 bases from V and 1 base from J; junction bases left unmatched: 15. From germline, CDR1 is SGHNT and CDR2 YYREEE (reference sequence). This CDR3 comprises 18 residues.

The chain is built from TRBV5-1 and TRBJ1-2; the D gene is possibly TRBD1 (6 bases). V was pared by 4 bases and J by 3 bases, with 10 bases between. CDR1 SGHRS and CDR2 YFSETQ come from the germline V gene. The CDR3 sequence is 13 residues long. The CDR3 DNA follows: TGCGCCAGCAGCGCACAGGGAGACTATGGCTACACCTTC. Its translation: CASSAQGDYGYTF.

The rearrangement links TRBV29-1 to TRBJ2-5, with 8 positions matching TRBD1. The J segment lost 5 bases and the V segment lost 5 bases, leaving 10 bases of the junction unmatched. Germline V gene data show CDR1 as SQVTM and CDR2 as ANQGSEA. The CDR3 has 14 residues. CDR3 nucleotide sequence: TGCAGCGTTTCCCAGGGGGCGCTGGGCGAGACCCAGTACTTC. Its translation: CSVSQGALGETQYF.

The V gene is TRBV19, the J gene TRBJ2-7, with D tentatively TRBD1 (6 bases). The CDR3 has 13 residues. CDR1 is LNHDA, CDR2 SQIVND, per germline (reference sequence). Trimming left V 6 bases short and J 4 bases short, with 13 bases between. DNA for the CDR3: TGTGCCAGTAGCGGACAGTCAAGGTACGAGCAGTACTTC. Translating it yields CASSGQSRYEQYF.

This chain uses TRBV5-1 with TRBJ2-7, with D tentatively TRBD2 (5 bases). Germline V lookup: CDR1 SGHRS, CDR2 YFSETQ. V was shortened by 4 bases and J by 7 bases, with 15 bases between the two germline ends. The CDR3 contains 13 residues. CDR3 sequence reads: CASSESKAGEQYF. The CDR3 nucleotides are TGCGCCAGCAGCGAGTCGAAGGCGGGTGAGCAGTACTTC.

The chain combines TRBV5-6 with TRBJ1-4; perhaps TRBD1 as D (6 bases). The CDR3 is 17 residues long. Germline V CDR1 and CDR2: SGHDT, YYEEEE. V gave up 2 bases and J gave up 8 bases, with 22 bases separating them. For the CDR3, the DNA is TGTGCCAGCAGCTTCCAGGGGATTGGTCCGGTTGACGAAAAACTGTTTTTT. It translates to CASSFQGIGPVDEKLFF.

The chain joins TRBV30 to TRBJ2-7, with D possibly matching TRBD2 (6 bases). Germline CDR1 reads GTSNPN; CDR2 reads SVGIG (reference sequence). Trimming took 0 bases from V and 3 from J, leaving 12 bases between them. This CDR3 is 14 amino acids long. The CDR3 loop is CAWSVGGANYEQYF. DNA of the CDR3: TGTGCCTGGAGTGTGGGGGGAGCGAACTACGAGCAGTACTTC. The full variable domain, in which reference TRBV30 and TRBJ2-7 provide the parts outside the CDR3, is SQTIHQWPATLVQPVGSPLSLECTVEGTSNPNLYWYRQAAGRGLQLLFYSVGIGQISSEVPQNLSASRPQDRQFILSSKKLLLSDSGFYLCAWSVGGANYEQYFGPGTRLTVT.